In its sample, the clone carrying this T cell receptor (beta chain) was seen many times. V was pared by 5 bases and J by 1 base, with 14 bases between. The CDR3 spans 15 residues. CDR1 is LGHDT, CDR2 YNNKEL, per germline (reference sequence). This sample was included in a study of T cells of healthy individuals. TCRdb used MiXCR to reprocess the 5' RACE reads, holding one entry per CDR3 protein. This sample carries over 95,000 distinct CDR3 sequences, about 16% of them seen once, and the ten largest clones take under 7.5%. The chain uses TRBV3-1 and TRBJ1-2; possibly TRBD1 for D (5 bases). This TCR was sampled from a human donor in good health. The CDR3: CASSYLGQGNYGYTF. CDR3 in DNA: TGTGCCAGCAGCTACCTGGGTCAGGGTAACTATGGCTACACCTTC.